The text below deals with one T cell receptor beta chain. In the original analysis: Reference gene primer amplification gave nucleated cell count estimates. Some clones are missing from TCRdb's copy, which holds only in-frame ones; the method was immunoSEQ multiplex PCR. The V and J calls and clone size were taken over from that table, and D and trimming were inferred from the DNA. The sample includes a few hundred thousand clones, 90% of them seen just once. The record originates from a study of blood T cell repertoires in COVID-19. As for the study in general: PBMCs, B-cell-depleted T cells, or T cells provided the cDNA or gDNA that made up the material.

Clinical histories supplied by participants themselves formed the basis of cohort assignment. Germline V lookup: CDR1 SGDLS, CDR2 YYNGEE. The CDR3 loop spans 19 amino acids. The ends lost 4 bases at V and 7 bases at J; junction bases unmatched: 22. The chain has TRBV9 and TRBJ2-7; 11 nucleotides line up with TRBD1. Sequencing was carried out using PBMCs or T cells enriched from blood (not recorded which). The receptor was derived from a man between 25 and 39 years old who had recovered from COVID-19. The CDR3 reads CASSLKRDRGITPVGEQYF. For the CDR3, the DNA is TGTGCCAGCAGCCTCAAAAGGGACAGGGGGATCACCCCTGTGGGGGAGCAGTACTTC.